This TCR beta chain was sequenced for a study of shared clonotypes between healthy human individuals. The CDR3 extends over 15 amino acids. Germline V gene data show CDR1 as SGHTA and CDR2 as FQGNSA. V was clipped by 1 base and J by 6 bases, with 13 bases between them. This clone has just one count. Method: immunoSEQ multiplex PCR; TCRdb's copy keeps in-frame clones and lacks some. The table shows more than 2,000,000 clones, with approximately 92% occurring only once. The rearrangement uses TRBV7-2 and TRBJ1-5; D is perhaps TRBD1 (6 bases). The specimen sequenced was naive CD4+ T cells sorted from blood. Subset defined: CD45RA+ positively selected. This clonotype was sampled from a man aged 18 to 29 in good health. In DNA form, the CDR3 reads TGTGCCAGCAGCTTAGGCCCAGGGGCAAGTCAGCCCCAGCATTTT. Amino acids: CASSLGPGASQPQHF.